This is a list of T cell receptor beta chains from one sample in a study of identical twins' blood T cells. TCRdb reprocessed the 5' RACE reads via MiXCR and lists one record per CDR3 protein. The repertoire holds about 370,000 distinct CDR3 sequences, with over 25% as singletons. Sequencing was carried out using PBMCs. The receptors shown here come from a woman between 18 and 49 years old in good health. The CDR3 runs from the conserved cysteine through the conserved F or W. A D gene is named only where the DNA matches it firmly. A row's size may be missing; if present it is once, few, many or a size class.

-	TRBJ1-1	TRBV19	few	CASSIDIGTEAFF	TGTGCCAGTAGTATAGATATCGGGACTGAAGCTTTCTTT
-	TRBJ1-4	TRBV7-2	-	CASSRTRVTNEKLFF	TGTGCCAGCAGTCGCACCCGGGTGACTAATGAAAAACTGTTTTTT
-	TRBJ1-2	TRBV2	-	CASSETGPSYGYTF	TGTGCCAGCAGTGAAACAGGGCCGTCATATGGCTACACCTTC
-	TRBJ1-1	TRBV3-1	few	CASSRKVGTEAFF	TGTGCCAGCAGCCGGAAAGTGGGCACTGAAGCTTTCTTT
-	TRBJ2-1	TRBV5-5	-	CASSWQEYEQFF	TGTGCCAGCAGCTGGCAAGAATATGAGCAGTTCTTC
-	TRBJ2-1	TRBV15	-	CATSAYNEQFF	TGTGCCACCAGTGCCTACAATGAGCAGTTCTTC
-	TRBJ1-6	TRBV7-6	-	CASSDRYNSPLHF	TGTGCCAGCAGCGATCGATATAATTCACCCCTCCACTTT
-	TRBJ2-1	TRBV5-1	many	CASTSVGERRNEQFF	TGCGCCAGCACTTCGGTGGGAGAGCGGAGGAATGAGCAGTTCTTC
TRBD2	TRBJ2-1	TRBV5-1	-	CASSIPGLNNEQFF	TGCGCCAGCAGCATCCCGGGACTAAACAATGAGCAGTTCTTC
-	TRBJ1-4	TRBV5-6	-	CASSLLGDSTNEKLFF	TGTGCCAGCAGCTTGTTGGGTGACAGCACTAATGAAAAACTGTTTTTT
-	TRBJ1-3	TRBV7-8	-	CASSSTGIGNTIYF	TGTGCCAGCAGTTCAACGGGTATTGGAAACACCATATATTTT
-	TRBJ1-2	TRBV29-1	once	CSVEAGNYCYTF	TGCAGCGTTGAGGCAGGAAACTATTGCTACACCTTC
TRBD1	TRBJ1-2	TRBV27	-	CASSLATGRVDNYGYTF	TGTGCCAGCAGTTTAGCGACAGGGCGGGTGGATAACTATGGCTACACCTTC
-	TRBJ1-4	TRBV18	-	CASSPRRNEKLFF	TGTGCCAGCTCACCACGTAGGAATGAAAAACTGTTTTTT
TRBD1	TRBJ2-7	TRBV27	-	CAIRPRTGGYEQYF	TGTGCCATCAGACCTAGGACAGGGGGCTACGAGCAGTACTTC
-	TRBJ2-1	TRBV19	few	CASSNISQKLYNEQFF	TGTGCCAGTAGTAATATTTCACAGAAACTCTACAATGAGCAGTTCTTC
-	TRBJ2-5	TRBV7-9	-	CASSFQIEETQYF	TGTGCCAGCAGCTTCCAAATAGAGGAGACCCAGTACTTC
TRBD1	TRBJ1-1	TRBV7-9	once	CASSQAGQSLNTEAFF	TGTGCCAGCAGCCAGGCGGGACAGAGTCTGAACACTGAAGCTTTCTTT
-	TRBJ1-2	TRBV7-2	-	CASSLRGDYGYTF	TGTGCCAGCAGCTTAAGGGGAGACTATGGCTACACCTTC
-	TRBJ1-1	TRBV5-1	-	CASSFSPRDTEAFF	TGCGCCAGCAGCTTTTCCCCTCGGGACACTGAAGCTTTCTTT
-	TRBJ2-3	TRBV12-5	few	CASGPQQSSTDTQYF	TGTGCTAGTGGTCCCCAACAAAGTAGCACAGATACGCAGTATTTT
TRBD1	TRBJ1-1	TRBV12-3/TRBV12-4	-	CASTRTGGNTEAFF	TGTGCCAGCACTAGGACAGGGGGTAACACTGAAGCTTTCTTT
TRBD2	TRBJ2-2	TRBV4-2	-	CASSQLQGLAGAGELFF	TGTGCCAGCAGCCAACTGCAGGGGCTAGCGGGGGCCGGGGAGCTGTTTTTT
-	TRBJ2-1	TRBV13	few	CASSLTSLAGEQFF	TGTGCCAGCAGCCTCACTTCCCTCGCGGGGGAGCAGTTCTTC
-	TRBJ1-2	TRBV7-3	once	CASSPVEGMWLYGYTF	TGTGCCAGCAGCCCCGTCGAGGGGATGTGGCTATATGGCTACACCTTC
-	TRBJ1-5	TRBV6-5	-	CASGFGGGAQPQHF	TGTGCCAGCGGGTTCGGGGGGGGGGCTCAGCCCCAGCATTTT
-	TRBJ2-1	TRBV18	-	CASSPMVDLLAYNEQFF	TGTGCCAGCTCACCTATGGTCGACCTCCTGGCCTACAATGAGCAGTTCTTC
TRBD1	TRBJ1-1	TRBV25-1	few	CARWDRTEAFF	TGTGCCAGATGGGACAGGACTGAAGCTTTCTTT
TRBD1	TRBJ1-4	TRBV7-2	-	CASSPGQGEKLFF	TGTGCCAGCAGCCCGGGACAGGGTGAAAAACTGTTTTTT